This TCR beta chain was sequenced for a study of control samples from healthy donors and cancer patients. TCRdb's copy holds only in-frame clones and misses some; the assay was immunoSEQ multiplex PCR. The sample holds about 60,000 clones, nearly 90% seen once. This clone was recorded only once. This receptor was identified in a man aged 50-59 years in good health. The sample comprised blood.

As DNA, the CDR3 is TGTGCCAGCAGTTTTGGACAGGGAAGAGAGCCCCAGCATTTT. Protein: CASSFGQGREPQHF. The rearrangement links TRBV6-5 to TRBJ1-5; 8 bases agree with TRBD1. Germline CDR1 is MNHEY and CDR2 is SVGAGI. Trimming at V came to 4 bases and at J to 8 bases, leaving 7 bases not matched to a gene. The CDR3 has 14 residues.